The subject of this entry is one T cell receptor (beta chain). Its specificity is not known. This sample stems from a study of T cells in narcolepsy. Overall study: Donors had narcolepsy type 1 or type 2, or were healthy controls. Points from the study as a whole: In some patient and control memory CD4+ samples, autoreactive clones were absent. Same-patient CSF and blood CD4+ T cell clonotypes included HCRT-specific and TRIB2-specific autoreactive ones. Healthy controls reportedly lacked the autoreactive clonotypes serially found in patients' blood.

Repertoires were generated with immunoSEQ multiplex PCR, while TCRdb's copy carries only in-frame clones and drops some. Among roughly 25,000 clones, more than 80% were seen once, and the ten largest hold roughly 1.4%. The CDR3 runs to 15 residues. V shed 7 bases and J 6 bases; nucleotides not matched to a gene: 12. Per the germline V gene, CDR1 is SGHRS and CDR2 is YFSETQ. The receptor was derived from a human donor with narcolepsy. Sequencing was carried out using CD45RA- memory CD4+ T cells from PBMCs. The rearrangement joins TRBV5-1 to TRBJ2-2, with TRBD2 matching 7 bases. The CDR3 loop is CASHDRGDGAGELFF. The CDR3 nucleotides read TGCGCCAGCCACGATCGGGGGGACGGAGCCGGGGAGCTGTTTTTT.